The clone carrying this T cell receptor (beta chain) showed up just a few times. Its target is not known. Germline CDR1 reads SNHLY; CDR2 reads FYNNEI. This CDR3 comprises 14 residues. V was shortened by 3 bases and J by 2 bases, with 9 bases between the two germline ends. This record belongs to a study of cytomegalovirus exposure and HLA in healthy donors. Study overall: Among roughly 180 million T cells, an earlier analysis found about 110 million unique TCR beta sequences.

Whole-study results and caveats: Altogether, some 170 TCR beta chains were recorded as cytomegalovirus-associated.

Researchers ran the PCR with 60 Vbeta and 13 Jbeta primers. Here immunoSEQ multiplex PCR was the method, and the copy in TCRdb shows in-frame clones only, minus some. There are about 84,000 clones in the sample; more than 50% occur only once, and around 16% lies in the top ten. The gene calls are TRBV2 and TRBJ2-3, with D possibly matching TRBD1 (5 bases). This TCR derives from a woman aged 40 to 50 in good health and CMV-seropositive. Sequencing was done on a sample of PBMCs. CDR3 in DNA: TGTGCCAGCAGTGATTTACAGGCCACAGATACGCAGTATTTT. Encoded protein: CASSDLQATDTQYF. Using reference TRBV2 and TRBJ2-3 for the parts outside the CDR3, the full variable domain is EPEVTQTPSHQVTQMGQEVILRCVPISNHLYFYWYRQILGQKVEFLVSFYNNEISEKSEIFDDQFSVERPDGSNFTLKIRSTKLEDSAMYFCASSDLQATDTQYFGPGTRLTVL.